This T cell receptor (beta chain) was captured by sequencing in a study of response to subunit inactivated influenza vaccine. TCRdb processed the RT-PCR reads anew with MiXCR; each CDR3 protein has one entry. The data hold roughly 500,000 distinct CDR3 sequences, with 25% observed a single time. Study-wide results and caveats: Each seasonal influenza vaccination recruits few new T cells, the authors suggested.

The junction had 10 bases not matched to a gene; V was cut back by 5 bases and J by 0 bases. Germline V lookup: CDR1 DFQATT, CDR2 SNEGSKA (reference sequence). The CDR3 totals 17 residues. This clonotype appeared a few times. Its antigen is unidentified. The source is a man aged 50 to 60 who received an inactivated influenza vaccine. The chain links TRBV20-1 to TRBJ2-3; 11 nucleotides line up with TRBD2. The specimen was CD4+ T cells sorted from PBMCs, collected about 5 days after vaccination. Written as DNA, the CDR3 is TGCAGTGCTCTGACTAGCGGGAATCCCTCTAGCACAGATACGCAGTATTTT. It codes for CSALTSGNPSSTDTQYF.